A selection of T cell receptor beta chains follows, all from one sample in a study of control samples from healthy donors and cancer patients. Measured with immunoSEQ multiplex PCR; TCRdb has only the in-frame clones, and not every one. This sample has tens of thousands of clones, with 83% found just once. The sample taken for sequencing was PBMCs. These receptors all stem from a man aged 55 to 70 with head and neck cancer. The CDR3 runs from the conserved cysteine through the conserved F or W. The D gene is left open where the match is weak. Clone sizes are given selectively: once, few, many, or a class where the clone is expanded.

TRBJ2-1,NA,TRBV11-2,NA,TGTTGGGGGACCCGAAGGTACAATGAGCAGTTCTTC,CWGTRRYNEQFF
TRBJ1-2,NA,TRBV7-2,NA,TGTGCCAGCAGCTTAGACGGGGGAGAATATGGCTACACCTTC,CASSLDGGEYGYTF
TRBJ2-5,NA,TRBV4-1,NA,TGCGCCAGCAGCCAGGTCTGGGGAGAGACCCAGTACTTC,CASSQVWGETQYF
TRBJ2-7,once,TRBV5-1,NA,TGCGCCAGCAGCTTGTCCGCCCCGGGGACAACCTCCTACGAGCAGTACTTC,CASSLSAPGTTSYEQYF
TRBJ1-4,NA,TRBV27,TRBD1,TGTGCCAGCAGCCGCACAGGGGGGTTTGAAAAACTGTTTTTT,CASSRTGGFEKLFF
TRBJ1-1,NA,TRBV10-3,NA,TGTGCCATCAGTGAGGGGGCCAGGAACACTGAAGCTTTCTTT,CAISEGARNTEAFF
TRBJ2-7,NA,TRBV3-1/TRBV3-2,TRBD2,TGTGCCAGCAGCGCGGGACTAGCGATCCACGAGCAGTACTTC,CASSAGLAIHEQYF
TRBJ1-5,once,TRBV27,NA,TGTGCCAGCAGTCCTATGCGGGGGGGGGCGCGTGGCAATCAGCCCCAGCATTTT,CASSPMRGGARGNQPQHF
TRBJ2-2,once,TRBV5-1,TRBD1,TGCGCCAGCAGATCAGCCCCGACAGGGGGTGACACCGGGGAGCTGTTTTTT,CASRSAPTGGDTGELFF
TRBJ2-3,NA,TRBV6-5,NA,TGTGCCAGCAAGGCCCCTTACACAGATACGCAGTATTTT,CASKAPYTDTQYF
TRBJ1-2,NA,TRBV6-6,NA,TGTGCCAGCAGTTACTCAGCAGGCGCACCTGGCTACACCTTC,CASSYSAGAPGYTF
TRBJ1-5,NA,TRBV10-2,NA,TGCGCCAGCAGTGAGTCTCCAGGGAATAGCAATCAGCCCCAGCATTTT,CASSESPGNSNQPQHF
TRBJ1-2,few,TRBV29-1,NA,TGCAGCGTTGACCAGGACTTCTATGGCTACACCTTC,CSVDQDFYGYTF
TRBJ1-5,NA,TRBV9,NA,TGTGCCAGCAGCTCCGACGGATTCCAGAGTCAGCCCCAGCATTTT,CASSSDGFQSQPQHF
TRBJ2-7,once,TRBV6-2/TRBV6-3,NA,TGTGCCAGCAGTTACGAACGGGTTCAGTACGAGCAGTACTTC,CASSYERVQYEQYF
TRBJ1-2,NA,TRBV5-1,NA,TGCGCCAGCAGCTTGGCGGGGGTTGGTGGCTACACCTTC,CASSLAGVGGYTF
TRBJ2-7,few,TRBV7-9,NA,TGTGCCAGCAGCCCAAGGACAGGGACTACAGATCCCTACGAGCAGTACTTC,CASSPRTGTTDPYEQYF
TRBJ1-4,NA,TRBV6-6,NA,TGTGCCAGCAGTTTTGGAGAAAAACTGTTTTTT,CASSFGEKLFF
TRBJ2-5,NA,TRBV9,NA,TGTGCCAGCAGCAGCGGAAGAGGAGGGGGAGGGGAGACCCAGTACTTC,CASSSGRGGGGETQYF
TRBJ2-1,NA,TRBV6-2/TRBV6-3,NA,TGTGCCAGCAGTTATGGCAGCAGGGGCAATGAGCAGTTCTTC,CASSYGSRGNEQFF
TRBJ2-1,NA,TRBV29-1,TRBD2,TGCAGCGTCCGGGGACACTCCGGGGGGGTCGATGAGCAGTTCTTC,CSVRGHSGGVDEQFF
TRBJ2-2,NA,TRBV27,NA,TGTGCCAGCAGTTTATCGCGTACTTGGACCGGGGAGCTGTTTTTT,CASSLSRTWTGELFF
TRBJ2-1,NA,TRBV3-1/TRBV3-2,NA,TGTGCCAGCAGCCAAGCAGACAATGAGCAGTTCTTC,CASSQADNEQFF
TRBJ1-5,NA,TRBV28,NA,TGTGCCAGCAGGGAATCGTGGGCGCGCAATCAGCCCCAGCATTTT,CASRESWARNQPQHF
TRBJ2-2,NA,TRBV5-1,NA,TGCGCCAGCAGTGTGGGCAGGGCGGCCGCCGGGGAGCTGTTTTTT,CASSVGRAAAGELFF
TRBJ2-7,NA,TRBV4-1,NA,TGCGCCAGCAGCCAAGGAGTCAGGGGAGCCGGGGAGCAGTACTTC,CASSQGVRGAGEQYF
TRBJ1-4,NA,TRBV30,NA,TGTGCCTGGAGTTTTTACAATGAAAAACTGTTTTTT,CAWSFYNEKLFF
TRBJ2-5,NA,TRBV5-1,TRBD2,TGCGCCAGCAGCTTGGTCCCTAGCGGCTTCCAAGAGACCCAGTACTTC,CASSLVPSGFQETQYF
TRBJ1-2,NA,TRBV4-1,NA,TGCGCCAGCAGCCAAGATAGGTCGCCGGGTTGGGGCTATGGCTACACCTTC,CASSQDRSPGWGYGYTF
TRBJ1-4,few,TRBV12-3/TRBV12-4,NA,TGTGCCAGCAGCTTCCGGGGGGGACTGTTTTTT,CASSFRGGLFF
TRBJ2-3,once,TRBV10-2,NA,TGCGCCAGCAGTGAGGTCGGAAATACGCAGTATTTT,CASSEVGNTQYF
TRBJ2-5,NA,TRBV5-5,TRBD2,TGTGCCAGCAGCCCGGGACTTATAAGCGGGAGGGCCTCGCAAGAGACCCAGTACTTC,CASSPGLISGRASQETQYF
TRBJ1-4,NA,TRBV29-1,NA,TGCAGCGCCAGGGGAGGAGAAAAACTGTTTTTT,CSARGGEKLFF
TRBJ2-3,NA,TRBV6-6,NA,TGTGCCAGCAGTTACTCGTCTTGGAATCAGGATACGCAGTATTTT,CASSYSSWNQDTQYF
TRBJ2-1,NA,TRBV5-1,TRBD1,TGCGCCAGCAGCTTGGAGGCAGGGGGGCAGTTCTTC,CASSLEAGGQFF
TRBJ1-5,NA,TRBV28,TRBD1,TGTGCCAGCAGTTTAAGGGACAGAAATCAGCCCCAGCATTTT,CASSLRDRNQPQHF